The 31 T cell receptor beta chains presented below share a single source sample, sequenced in a study of CD8+CD57+ T cells in acquired aplastic anemia. Profiling of TCR beta VDJ combinations and CDR3 sequences used genomic DNA as template. TCRdb re-derived calls from the reads in MiXCR, one entry per CDR3 protein. This repertoire shows more than 250,000 distinct CDR3 sequences, roughly 80% found once; its top ten account for 40% to 50%. In patients chosen for sequencing, flow cytometry had shown CD8+CD57+ cell expansion. Sequenced: sorted CD4+, CD8+, or CD8+CD57+ T cells (not recorded which) from PBMCs. The source of these receptors is a human donor with aplastic anemia.

On this clonotype: Given the absence of the conserved phenylalanine or tryptophan at the CDR3 end, a read error is likely. Because the CDR3's place on the DNA is in doubt, the DNA is left out and the CDR3 is given as listed by TCRdb. The rearrangement joins TRBV9 to TRBJ2-3. The CDR3 region is 12 residues in length, termini included. The germline CDR1 and CDR2 sequences are SGDLS and YYNGEE. CDR3: CASSVGSDTHNL.

The chain joins TRBV7-9 to TRBJ2-5; D possibly uses TRBD1 or TRBD2 (7 bases each). The CDR3 spans 15 residues. CDR1 and CDR2 from the germline V gene are SEHNR and FQNEAQ (reference sequence). The V end lost 5 bases, the J end lost 11 bases, and 24 bases lay between the germline ends. For the CDR3, the DNA is TGTGCCAGCAGCCCACAGGGGAGGGACAATGAGCAGCAGTACTTC. Protein sequence: CASSPQGRDNEQQYF.

In the case of this clonotype: Sequence at one end of the junction differs from germline and may be a read error. V usage is TRBV19 and J usage is TRBJ1-6, with D perhaps TRBD1 (6 bases). The J call is in doubt because the DNA end fits TRBJ1-5 better. Germline V gene data show CDR1 as LNHDA and CDR2 as SQIVND (reference sequence). The CDR3 contains 16 residues. The CDR3 loop reads CASSIMGQGYNQPQHF. The CDR3 DNA reads TGCGCCAGTAGTATTATGGGGCAGGGGTACAATCAGCCCCAGCATTTT.

The rearrangement links TRBV20-1 to TRBJ1-1; D remains unclear. Germline V gives CDR1 DFQATT, CDR2 SNEGSKA (reference sequence). The germline V and J ends were trimmed by 4 bases and 7 bases, with 19 bases remaining between them. This CDR3 comprises 14 residues. For the CDR3, the DNA is TGCAGTGCTAACGGACTAGCGGGGTACAATGAAGCTTTCTTT. It codes for CSANGLAGYNEAFF.

In regard to this clonotype: The germline gene is not matched at one end of the junction; a read error may be the cause. This chain connects TRBV7-9 to TRBJ2-3; 10 nucleotides line up with TRBD2. CDR3 length equals 14 residues. Germline assignment: CDR1 SEHNR and CDR2 FQNEAQ (reference sequence). The chain's CDR3 is CATSFSGRTGTQYF. DNA of the CDR3: TGTGCCACCAGCTTTAGCGGGAGGACAGGTACGCAGTATTTT.

V is TRBV7-8 and J is TRBJ2-1; either TRBD1 or TRBD2 may supply D (5 bases each). Trimming pared 2 bases from V and 10 bases from J, leaving 18 bases between. The germline gives CDR1 SGHVS, CDR2 FQNEAQ. CDR3 size: 15 residues. DNA for the CDR3: TGTGCCAGCAGCTTAAGGTATGGCAGGGACGCGGAGCAGTTCTTC. Protein: CASSLRYGRDAEQFF. Using reference TRBV7-8 and TRBJ2-1 for the parts outside the CDR3, the full variable domain is GAGVSQSPRYKVAKRGQDVALRCDPISGHVSLFWYQQALGQGPEFLTYFQNEAQLDKSGLPSDRFFAERPEGSVSTLKIQRTQQEDSAVYLCASSLRYGRDAEQFFGPGTRLTVL.

The chain carries TRBV19 and TRBJ1-5; 8 bases line up with TRBD1. V shed 5 bases, J shed 3 bases, and the junction held 6 bases outside the gene matches. Germline V CDR1 and CDR2: LNHDA, SQIVND (reference sequence). This CDR3 is built from 15 residues. The CDR3 here is CASSPQQGVNQPQHF. The DNA for the CDR3 is TGTGCCAGTAGTCCTCAACAGGGGGTCAATCAGCCCCAGCATTTT.

The chain recombines TRBV15 with TRBJ2-7; D is ambiguous. This CDR3 is 17 amino acids long. Trimming pared 0 bases from V and 12 bases from J, leaving 27 bases between. Germline V gene lookup returns CDR1 LNHNV and CDR2 YYDKDF (reference sequence). CDR3 sequence: CATSRDRDLTDQGRGYF. In DNA, the CDR3 is TGTGCCACCAGCAGAGATCGTGATCTGACGGACCAAGGCCGAGGGTACTTC.

The rearrangement joins TRBV5-7 to TRBJ1-2, with D unclear. TRBV5-7 is treated as an ORF (open reading frame) with a function not yet certain. V was cut by 4 bases and J by 7 bases, with 14 bases left in between. The CDR3 has 13 amino acids. Here the CDR3 reads CASSQELAGGYTF. The CDR3 DNA reads TGTGCCAGCAGCCAAGAGCTGGCAGGTGGCTACACCTTC.

Details on this clonotype: At one end the junction does not follow the germline gene, possibly because of a read error. The rearrangement joins TRBV2 to TRBJ2-5; tentatively, D is TRBD1 or TRBD2 (6 bases each). The CDR3 contains 14 residues. In germline, CDR1 is SNHLY, CDR2 FYNNEI. The CDR3 sequence: CASSERGVHETQYF. DNA for the CDR3: TGTGCCAGTAGTGAAAGGGGGGTCCATGAGACCCAGTACTTC.

A single count supports this clonotype. This chain joins TRBV19 and TRBJ1-2; the D gene is possibly TRBD1 (6 bases). The V end lost 5 bases, the J end lost 4 bases, and 14 bases lay between the germline ends. Germline CDR1 is LNHDA and CDR2 is SQIVND (reference sequence). The CDR3 is 14 residues long. The CDR3 bases are TGTGCCAGTAGTTCCGGACAGACCCTCTATGGCTACACCTTC. Protein product: CASSSGQTLYGYTF.

Of note for this clonotype: Since no conserved phenylalanine or tryptophan closes the CDR3, a read error is the likely cause. No DNA is shown, since the ends of the CDR3 on it are uncertain; the CDR3 is the one TCRdb lists. The CDR3 loop reads CASSDGRTDTRDE. The genes are TRBV7-9 and TRBJ2-3. A total of 13 residues make up the CDR3, ends included. CDR1 SEHNR and CDR2 FQNEAQ come from the germline V gene (reference sequence).

This clonotype was recorded only once. The chain has TRBV7-8 and TRBJ2-7, with D unresolved. V was cut by 2 bases and J by 1 base, with 21 bases left in between. This CDR3 is built from 18 residues. Per the germline V gene, CDR1 is SGHVS and CDR2 is FQNEAQ. CDR3 sequence: CASSLQADPDTLSYEQYV. The CDR3 coding sequence is TGTGCCAGCAGCTTACAGGCAGATCCGGATACCCTGTCCTACGAGCAGTACGTC.

The chain is built from TRBV7-9 and TRBJ2-1; D perhaps matches TRBD1 (6 bases). The CDR3 runs 15 residues. CDR1 is SEHNR, CDR2 FQNEAQ, per germline (reference sequence). V lost 0 bases and J lost 15, with 21 bases in between. The CDR3 DNA follows: TGTGCCAGCAGCTTAGCGGCTAGCTACGGGGACAACGTGTTCTTC. It translates to CASSLAASYGDNVFF.

The chain recombines TRBV7-2 with TRBJ2-7; 7 bases match TRBD1. This CDR3 is built from 15 residues. With 3 bases clipped from V and 8 bases from J, the junction kept 13 bases outside the gene matches. The germline CDR1 and CDR2 sequences are SGHTA and FQGNSA. The CDR3 sequence: CASSFHPDGTAQQYF. In DNA, the CDR3 is TGTGCCAGCAGCTTTCACCCAGACGGGACAGCCCAGCAGTACTTC.

Details on this clonotype: The junction differs from germline at one of its ends, possibly a read error. V is TRBV7-8 and J is TRBJ2-3; the D gene is possibly TRBD2 (6 bases). Germline CDR1 SGHVS, CDR2 FQNEAQ. There are 16 residues in the CDR3. The CDR3, as DNA: TGTGCCAGCAGCGTAGGCGGGGACGTTGGAGCAGATCCGCAGTATTTT. This codes for CASSVGGDVGADPQYF.

The rearrangement links TRBV7-3 to TRBJ2-3; tentatively, D is TRBD2 (5 bases). This CDR3 is 14 amino acids long. Trimming pared 2 bases from V and 13 bases from J, leaving 19 bases between. Germline V lookup: CDR1 SGHTA, CDR2 FQGTGA. The CDR3 DNA reads TGTGCCAGCAGCTTAGCGGGCGGTCGCGAAGATAAGTATTTT. This codes for CASSLAGGREDKYF.

This chain joins TRBV24-1 and TRBJ1-5; D not certain. Germline CDR1 reads KGHDR; CDR2 reads SFDVKD. This CDR3 comprises 14 residues. The V and J ends lost 4 bases and 3 bases respectively, with 9 bases between them. CDR3 nucleotides: TGTGCCACCAGTGACCCGGTGCACAATCAGCCCCAGCATTTT. Its protein product is CATSDPVHNQPQHF.

The chain combines TRBV7-9 with TRBJ2-1; the D gene is possibly TRBD2 (5 bases). From germline, CDR1 is SEHNR and CDR2 FQNEAQ (reference sequence). This CDR3 contains 15 residues. Between the trimmed V and J ends, which lost 2 bases and 16 bases, there was a span of 24 bases. CDR3 protein: CASSLIPGEPDVGFF. The CDR3 DNA is TGTGCCAGCAGCTTAATACCCGGGGAGCCGGATGTTGGATTCTTC.

About this clonotype itself: At one boundary the junction diverges from the germline segment, which might be a read error. The chain is built from TRBV9 and TRBJ1-5; D is perhaps TRBD1 (6 bases). CDR1 SGDLS and CDR2 YYNGEE come from the germline V gene. This CDR3 spans 15 amino acids. The CDR3, as DNA: TGTGCCAGTAGCGGGTCTGGGGGCAATTCACCCCTCCAGCATTTT. Its translation is CASSGSGGNSPLQHF.

The chain uses TRBV11-2 and TRBJ2-5; D is undetermined. The CDR3 contains 14 residues. Trimming pared 7 bases from V and 7 bases from J, leaving 19 bases between. The germline gives CDR1 SGHAT, CDR2 FQNNGV. The DNA for the CDR3 is TGTGCCAGCACCCAAGAGCCAGCCCGCGGGACCCAGTACTTC. This sequence encodes CASTQEPARGTQYF.

V gene TRBV12-3 or TRBV12-4 combines with J gene TRBJ2-7, with a possible D match to TRBD2 (6 bases). V lost 6 bases, J lost 2 bases, and 20 bases lay in between. The CDR3 is made up of 16 amino acids. CDR3 protein: CASSVFGREVAYEQYV. CDR3 DNA sequence: TGTGCCAGCAGCGTTTTTGGGCGGGAAGTCGCCTACGAGCAGTACGTC.

The chain employs TRBV7-8 and TRBJ2-3; perhaps TRBD1 as D (7 bases). The CDR3 extends over 15 amino acids. Germline CDR1 reads SGHVS; CDR2 reads FQNEAQ. Trimming left V 3 bases short and J 15 bases short, with 25 bases between. The DNA of the CDR3 is TGTGCCAGCAGCTTTCATCCAGGCGGGACAGCTACTTCCTATTTT. It is translated as CASSFHPGGTATSYF.

On this clonotype: At one boundary the junction diverges from the germline segment, which might be a read error. This chain joins TRBV5-6 and TRBJ2-3; no clear D. Germline CDR1 SGHDT, CDR2 YYEEEE. The CDR3 has 13 amino acids. The DNA of the CDR3 is TGTGCCAGCGGCTTCGAGAGCGCAGATACGCAGTATTTT. Its protein product is CASGFESADTQYF.

This clonotype appeared a single time. It is likely a read error, because the conserved phenylalanine at the end of the CDR3 is missing. It is unclear where the CDR3 begins or ends on the DNA, so no DNA is shown, and the CDR3 is as TCRdb lists it. V usage is TRBV7-9 and J usage is TRBJ2-3; the table's D call of TRBD1 was not tested on the DNA. Germline V gives CDR1 SEHNR, CDR2 FQNEAQ (reference sequence). The CDR3 totals 12 residues, both ends included. CDR3 sequence: CASSFGGGRGYD.

V and J are TRBV2 and TRBJ2-5, with D perhaps TRBD1 or TRBD2 (5 bases each). Germline V gene lookup returns CDR1 SNHLY and CDR2 FYNNEI. Deletions cut 8 bases from V and 3 bases from J, with 13 bases between. The CDR3 is made up of 13 amino acids. CDR3 loop: CASGDGAKETQYF. CDR3 coding DNA: TGTGCCAGCGGGGACGGGGCAAAAGAGACCCAGTACTTC.

As to this clonotype: A read error may explain this, as a much larger clone is one base away. The chain is built from TRBV7-2 and TRBJ2-1, with a weak D call TRBD2 (6 bases). The germline gives CDR1 SGHTA, CDR2 FQGNSA. This CDR3 has 21 amino acids. The CDR3 is CASSPPPEGLTHQRHYNEQLF. The CDR3 bases are TGTGCCAGCAGCCCCCCTCCGGAGGGCCTAACTCACCAAAGACACTACAATGAGCAGCTCTTC.

Comment on this clonotype: The CDR3 does not close with the conserved phenylalanine or tryptophan, likely indicating a read error. Because the CDR3's place on the DNA is in doubt, the DNA is left out and the CDR3 is given as listed by TCRdb. The J gene is TRBJ2-3, the V gene TRBV7-8; the table assigns TRBD2, which was not confirmed against the DNA. Including both end residues, the CDR3 is 13 amino acids long. Per germline, CDR1 SGHVS and CDR2 FQNEAQ. The CDR3: CASSLAGGDAPQY.

The rearrangement joins TRBV7-9 to TRBJ1-2; 7 bases agree with TRBD1. The V and J ends lost 4 bases and 6 bases, in that order; junction bases with no gene match: 14. Germline CDR1 SEHNR, CDR2 FQNEAQ (reference sequence). There are 16 residues in the CDR3. CDR3 sequence: CASSSGGPAATDGYTF. CDR3 nucleotides: TGTGCCAGCAGCTCAGGGGGGCCGGCAGCAACAGATGGCTACACCTTC.

Concerning this clonotype itself: This CDR3 fails to terminate in the conserved phenylalanine or tryptophan, so it likely reflects a read error. It is unclear where the CDR3 begins or ends on the DNA, so no DNA is shown, and the CDR3 is as TCRdb lists it. This chain connects TRBV9 to TRBJ2-3; TRBD2, the D gene given by the table, was not confirmed from the DNA. Germline lookup yields CDR1 SGDLS and CDR2 YYNGEE. The CDR3 comprises 13 residues, both ends counted. The CDR3 protein is CASSVEGTVNQPL.

A word on this clonotype: The final CDR3 position lacks the conserved phenylalanine or tryptophan, pointing to a likely read error. The DNA is omitted, as the CDR3 cannot be located on it reliably, and the CDR3 follows TCRdb's listing. This chain connects TRBV7-7 to TRBJ2-3; the D call of TRBD1 is as the table states it, not checked on the DNA. In germline, CDR1 is SSHAT, CDR2 FNYEAQ (reference sequence). Termini included, the CDR3 measures 13 amino acids. The CDR3 region is CARGDGASTLKFS.